Following are 27 T cell receptor beta chains from one sample sequenced in a study of shared clonotypes between healthy human individuals. Assay used: immunoSEQ multiplex PCR; TCRdb lists only in-frame clones, some missing. This sample has over a million clones, with approximately 96% found just once. The source material was naive CD4+ T cells sorted from blood. Subset reported: CD45RA+ positively selected. These receptors came from a man aged 30 to 39 in good health.

The chain has TRBV15 and TRBJ1-4, with unresolved D. Germline-derived CDR1 and CDR2 are LNHNV and YYDKDF (reference sequence). Between the trimmed V and J ends, which lost 0 bases and 8 bases, there was a span of 16 bases. The CDR3 spans 16 residues. The DNA of the CDR3 is TGTGCCACCAGCAGAGATAGAGGCGGCGGTGGGGAAAAACTGTTTTTT. Protein: CATSRDRGGGGEKLFF.

V usage is TRBV5-1 and J usage is TRBJ2-1; 14 bases line up with TRBD2. With 4 bases clipped from V and 9 bases from J, the junction kept 9 bases outside the gene matches. CDR1 SGHRS and CDR2 YFSETQ come from the germline V gene. This CDR3 region has 16 residues. The CDR3: CASSDRGTSGSSEQFF. In nucleotides, the CDR3 is TGCGCCAGCAGCGACCGCGGGACTAGCGGGAGTTCTGAGCAGTTCTTC.

This chain connects TRBV27 to TRBJ1-1; 10 nucleotides agree with TRBD1. Per germline, CDR1 MNHEY and CDR2 SMNVEV (reference sequence). The junction had 4 bases not matched to a gene; V was cut back by 4 bases and J by 8 bases. The CDR3 totals 13 residues. CDR3 DNA: TGTGCCAGCAGTTGGGACAGGGGATCCGAAGCTTTCTTT. It yields the protein CASSWDRGSEAFF.

This clone has only one observation. This rearrangement joins TRBV2 to TRBJ2-7, with unresolved D. The CDR3 runs 14 residues. Trimming took off 3 bases at V and 2 bases at J, with 11 bases between the two ends. Per the germline V gene, CDR1 is SNHLY and CDR2 is FYNNEI. DNA for the CDR3: TGTGCCAGCAGTGAGTTCAGGAATGCCTACGAGCAGTACTTC. Its protein is CASSEFRNAYEQYF.

This clone was counted a single time. The chain links TRBV14 to TRBJ2-7; possibly TRBD1 or TRBD2 for D (5 bases each). The length of the CDR3 is 14 residues. V was pared by 0 bases and J by 5 bases, with 11 bases between. Germline V lookup: CDR1 SGHDN, CDR2 FVKESK. The CDR3 region has the DNA TGTGCCAGCAGCCAAGAACTTGGGGGTCACGAGCAGTACTTC. Translated: CASSQELGGHEQYF.

This clone has just one count. DNA for the CDR3: TGTGCCAGCAGGCCCCTAGCGGGATCTTACAATGAGCAGTTCTTC. This sequence encodes CASRPLAGSYNEQFF. This chain joins TRBV28 and TRBJ2-1, with 9 bases lining up with TRBD2. Germline V lookup: CDR1 MDHEN, CDR2 SYDVKM. Trimming took 6 bases from V and 4 from J; bases not matched to a gene: 7. The length of the CDR3 is 15 residues.

In DNA form, the CDR3 reads TGCGCCAGCAGTTCCTTAAGGGGAGTCTCTGGAAACACCATATATTTT. It yields the protein CASSSLRGVSGNTIYF. V is TRBV10-2 and J is TRBJ1-3; D might be TRBD1 (5 bases). This CDR3 has 16 amino acids. The germline gives CDR1 WSHSY, CDR2 SAAADI. V was clipped by 5 bases and J by 0 bases, with 14 bases between them.

The rearrangement links TRBV11-3 to TRBJ2-2, with 8 positions matching TRBD1. V was clipped by 5 bases and J by 4 bases; unmatched bases: 3. The CDR3 extends over 14 amino acids. Germline V gene sequence: CDR1 SGHNT, CDR2 YENEEA. CDR3 in DNA: TGTGCCAGCAGCGCAGGGGGCGGCACCGGGGAGCTGTTTTTT. Translating it yields CASSAGGGTGELFF. Using reference TRBV11-3 and TRBJ2-2 for the parts outside the CDR3, the full variable domain is EAGVVQSPRYKIIEKKQPVAFWCNPISGHNTLYWYLQNLGQGPELLIRYENEEAVDDSQLPKDRFSAERLKGVDSTLKIQPAELGDSAVYLCASSAGGGTGELFFGEGSRLTVL.

This clone was seen just once. CDR3 sequence reads: CASSVPGRQGAEAFF. Here the CDR3 DNA reads TGTGCCAGCAGTGTCCCAGGCCGACAGGGCGCTGAAGCTTTCTTT. This chain connects TRBV25-1 to TRBJ1-1, with 7 nucleotides matching TRBD1. Losses at the gene ends were 4 bases for V and 6 bases for J; bases not matched to a gene: 11. Germline CDR1 and CDR2: MGHDK and SYGVNS. The CDR3 has 15 residues.

The chain couples TRBV10-3 to TRBJ2-1; D is unclear. The germline V and J ends were trimmed by 5 bases and 8 bases, with 16 bases remaining between them. CDR3 length equals 14 residues. Germline CDR1 and CDR2: ENHRY and SYGVKD. The CDR3, as DNA: TGTGCCATCAGTCCTGCGGACCTACCCGATGAGCAGTTCTTC. This codes for CAISPADLPDEQFF.

This chain uses TRBV30 with TRBJ2-3; 14 positions match TRBD2. Germline CDR1 and CDR2: GTSNPN and SVGIG (reference sequence). Trimming cost V 1 base and J 6 bases; bases outside gene matches: 6. This CDR3 region has 16 residues. Here the CDR3 reads CAWSGGLAGVEDTQYF. The CDR3 DNA follows: TGTGCCTGGAGTGGGGGACTAGCGGGAGTAGAGGATACGCAGTATTTT.

The V and J genes are TRBV7-8 and TRBJ1-1; possible D gene TRBD1, 5 bases. The CDR3 covers 14 residues. Trimming shortened V by 4 bases and J by 1 base, and 10 bases separated the two germline ends. CDR1 is SGHVS and CDR2 is FQNEAQ in the germline V gene. The CDR3 nucleotides are TGTGCCAGCAGCTATACCACAGGGAACACTGAAGCTTTCTTT. Amino acids: CASSYTTGNTEAFF.

The chain couples TRBV11-3 to TRBJ2-5, with 10 positions matching TRBD1. V lost 5 bases, J lost 8 bases, and 8 bases stayed unmatched. This CDR3 has 14 residues. Germline CDR1 and CDR2: SGHNT and YENEEA. CDR3 in amino acids: CASSISDRGDTQYF. The CDR3 nucleotides read TGTGCCAGCAGCATATCGGACAGGGGGGATACCCAGTACTTC.

The chain links TRBV7-9 to TRBJ2-7; perhaps TRBD2 as D (5 bases). Per the germline V gene, CDR1 is SEHNR and CDR2 is FQNEAQ (reference sequence). The CDR3 covers 15 residues. The V gene lost 5 bases and the J gene lost 6 bases, with 20 bases spanning the gap. This CDR3 is CASSVGESRLGEQYF. CDR3 DNA sequence: TGTGCCAGCAGCGTCGGGGAATCGAGGCTTGGCGAGCAGTACTTC.

The chain is built from TRBV19 and TRBJ2-7; D perhaps matches TRBD2 (6 bases). CDR1 is LNHDA and CDR2 is SQIVND in the germline V gene (reference sequence). The CDR3 has 15 amino acids. V was trimmed by 5 bases and J by 2 bases, leaving 16 bases between them. The DNA of the CDR3 is TGTGCCAGTAGTGAAACCGGGACTCGAGCCTACGAGCAGTACTTC. Translating it yields CASSETGTRAYEQYF.

This chain links TRBV11-1 with TRBJ1-5; TRBD1 agrees at 9 bases. CDR3 length equals 16 residues. CDR1 is SGHAT and CDR2 is FQDESV in the germline V gene (reference sequence). Unmatched junction bases numbered 8, after V lost 3 bases and J lost 5 bases. The CDR3 DNA follows: TGTGCCAGCAGCTTCAGTATAGACAGGGGGGATCAGCCCCAGCATTTT. This encodes CASSFSIDRGDQPQHF.

The rearrangement joins TRBV28 to TRBJ2-5; the D is unclear. The J call may not be correct, given that the DNA end is closer to TRBJ2-7. The germline V gene has CDR1 MDHEN and CDR2 SYDVKM. There are 12 residues in the CDR3. The CDR3 DNA sequence: TGTGCCAGCAGTCTAATAGGTGCCGAGCAGTACTTC. Translated, it gives CASSLIGAEQYF.

A few counts support this clone. V is TRBV14 and J is TRBJ2-2, with 8 bases fitting TRBD1. V shed 2 bases and J 2 bases; nucleotides not matched to a gene: 4. Germline values: CDR1 SGHDN, CDR2 FVKESK. The CDR3 loop spans 16 amino acids. CDR3 residues: CASSQLGQGNTGELFF. The CDR3 DNA is TGTGCCAGCAGCCAACTAGGACAGGGCAACACCGGGGAGCTGTTTTTT. Drawing the rest from reference TRBV14 and TRBJ2-2, the complete variable domain is EAGVTQFPSHSVIEKGQTVTLRCDPISGHDNLYWYRRVMGKEIKFLLHFVKESKQDESGMPNNRFLAERTGGTYSTLKVQPAELEDSGVYFCASSQLGQGNTGELFFGEGSRLTVL.

This rearrangement joins TRBV15 to TRBJ2-5; no reliable D call. This CDR3 has 12 amino acids. The germline V gene encodes CDR1 LNHNV and CDR2 YYDKDF (reference sequence). The V and J ends lost 4 bases and 4 bases respectively, with 7 bases between them. The CDR3 loop reads CATSTGPETQYF. In nucleotides, the CDR3 is TGTGCCACCAGCACGGGTCCAGAGACCCAGTACTTC.

The V gene is TRBV7-6, the J gene TRBJ2-1, with 7 bases matching TRBD2. V was clipped by 5 bases and J by 0 bases; unmatched bases: 13. Per the germline V gene, CDR1 is SGHVS and CDR2 is FNYEAQ. The CDR3 has 18 residues. The CDR3 DNA follows: TGTGCCAGCAGCGGTCCCAGGAGCGGGGAGAGCTCCTACAATGAGCAGTTCTTC. Translation: CASSGPRSGESSYNEQFF.

This chain joins TRBV5-1 and TRBJ2-3, with D perhaps TRBD2 (5 bases). Germline CDR1 is SGHRS and CDR2 is YFSETQ. V lost 0 bases and J lost 4, with 9 bases in between. The CDR3 has 14 residues. The CDR3 region has the DNA TGCGCCAGCAGCTTGGGGGGAGCCCCAGATACGCAGTATTTT. Translating it yields CASSLGGAPDTQYF. The complete variable domain, with remaining parts taken from reference TRBV5-1 and TRBJ2-3, reads KAGVTQTPRYLIKTRGQQVTLSCSPISGHRSVSWYQQTPGQGLQFLFEYFSETQRNKGNFPGRFSGRQFSNSRSEMNVSTLELGDSALYLCASSLGGAPDTQYFGPGTRLTVL.

Only one count was recorded for this clone. The genes are TRBV5-1 and TRBJ1-1; 8 bases match TRBD1. The germline CDR1 and CDR2 sequences are SGHRS and YFSETQ. After removal of 4 bases from V and 1 base from J, the junction contained 3 bases not matched to a gene. This CDR3 spans 14 amino acids. CDR3 sequence: CASSQTGENTEAFF. In DNA form, the CDR3 reads TGCGCCAGCAGCCAGACAGGGGAGAACACTGAAGCTTTCTTT.

The chain is built from TRBV29-1 and TRBJ2-2, with no clear D. The length of the CDR3 is 13 residues. In germline, CDR1 is SQVTM, CDR2 ANQGSEA. Trimming took 3 bases from V and 3 from J, leaving 8 bases between them. The CDR3 protein is CSVDSTDTGELFF. CDR3 nucleotide sequence: TGCAGCGTTGATAGCACTGACACCGGGGAGCTGTTTTTT.

This CDR3 is CASSRSLANNEQFF. The CDR3 DNA sequence: TGTGCCAGCAGTAGGTCCCTAGCGAACAATGAGCAGTTCTTC. The chain joins TRBV6-5 to TRBJ2-1; the D gene is possibly TRBD2 (6 bases). V shed 5 bases and J shed 5 bases, with 13 bases lying between them. The V gene's germline CDR1 is MNHEY and CDR2 SVGAGI. The CDR3 extends over 14 amino acids.

Only one count was recorded for this clone. The chain employs TRBV19 and TRBJ1-5, with D hard to call. The CDR3 sequence is 15 residues long. Germline V gene sequence: CDR1 LNHDA, CDR2 SQIVND (reference sequence). Trimming removed 7 bases at V and 0 bases at J, with 13 bases between. CDR3 protein: CASTGYLYSNQPQHF. The DNA of the CDR3 is TGTGCCAGTACGGGTTACCTCTATAGCAATCAGCCCCAGCATTTT.

J is TRBJ2-5 and V is TRBV9, with TRBD2 matching over 10 bases. CDR1 is SGDLS and CDR2 is YYNGEE in the germline V gene. Losses at the gene ends were 0 bases for V and 0 bases for J; bases not matched to a gene: 8. The CDR3 totals 18 residues. CDR3 sequence (DNA): TGTGCCAGCAGCGTAGCGCCTAGCGGGAGTAACTACCAAGAGACCCAGTACTTC. This sequence encodes CASSVAPSGSNYQETQYF.

The chain is built from TRBV5-6 and TRBJ2-2; 8 bases match TRBD2. The V gene end was trimmed by 0 bases and the J gene end by 4 bases; junction bases not matched to a gene: 8. CDR1 and CDR2 (germline): SGHDT, YYEEEE. CDR3 length equals 17 residues. This CDR3 reads CASSLAGGRFGTGELFF. CDR3 DNA: TGTGCCAGCAGCTTGGCGGGCGGGAGGTTCGGCACCGGGGAGCTGTTTTTT.